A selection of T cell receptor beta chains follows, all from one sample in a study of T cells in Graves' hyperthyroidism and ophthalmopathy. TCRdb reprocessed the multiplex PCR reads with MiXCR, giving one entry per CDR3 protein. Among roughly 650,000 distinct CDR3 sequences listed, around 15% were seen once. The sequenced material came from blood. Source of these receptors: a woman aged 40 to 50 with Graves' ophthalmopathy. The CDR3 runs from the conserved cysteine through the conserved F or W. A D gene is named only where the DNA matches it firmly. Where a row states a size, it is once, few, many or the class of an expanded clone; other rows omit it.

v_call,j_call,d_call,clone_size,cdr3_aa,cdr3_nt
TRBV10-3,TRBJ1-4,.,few,CATGDRNEKLFF,TGTGCCACCGGGGACCGTAATGAAAAACTGTTTTTT
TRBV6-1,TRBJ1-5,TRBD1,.,CASSTDRVGPQHF,TGTGCCAGCAGTACGGACAGGGTAGGGCCCCAGCATTTT
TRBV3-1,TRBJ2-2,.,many,CASSFTGREGTGELFF,TGTGCCAGCAGTTTCACAGGGAGAGAGGGCACCGGGGAGCTGTTTTTT
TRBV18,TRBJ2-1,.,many,CASSPLAYNEQFF,TGTGCCAGCTCACCCCTGGCCTACAATGAGCAGTTCTTC
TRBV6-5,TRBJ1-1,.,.,CASITGLGTFF,TGTGCCAGCATTACAGGGTTGGGAACTTTCTTT
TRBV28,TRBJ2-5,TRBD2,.,CASSQLAGHQETQYF,TGTGCCAGCAGCCAACTAGCGGGCCACCAAGAGACCCAGTACTTC
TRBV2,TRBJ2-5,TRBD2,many,CASGTSFETQYF,TGTGCCAGCGGGACTAGCTTTGAGACCCAGTACTTC
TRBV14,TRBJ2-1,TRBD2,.,CASSALGPLAGDNEQFF,TGTGCCAGCAGCGCACTGGGTCCACTAGCGGGGGACAATGAGCAGTTCTTC
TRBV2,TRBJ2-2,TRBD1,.,CASRGDRNTGELFF,TGTGCCAGCAGGGGGGACAGAAACACCGGGGAGCTGTTTTTT
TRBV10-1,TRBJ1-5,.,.,CASARLQMGPKFNNQPQHF,TGCGCCAGCGCGCGCCTTCAAATGGGCCCCAAGTTCAACAATCAGCCCCAGCATTTT
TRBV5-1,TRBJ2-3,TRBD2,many,CASSSSGATDTQYF,TGCGCCAGCAGCTCTAGCGGGGCCACAGATACGCAGTATTTT
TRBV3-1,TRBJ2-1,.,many,CASRSDWTNEQFF,TGTGCCAGCAGATCCGACTGGACCAATGAGCAGTTCTTC
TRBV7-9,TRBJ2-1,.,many,CASSSGSSYNEQFF,TGTGCCAGCAGCTCCGGGAGCTCCTACAATGAGCAGTTCTTC
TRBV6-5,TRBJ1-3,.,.,CASSYSEAGAGGNTIYF,TGTGCCAGCAGTTACTCCGAGGCGGGGGCAGGTGGAAACACCATATATTTT
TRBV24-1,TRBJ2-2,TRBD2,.,CATSDLSGEGGELFF,TGTGCCACCAGTGATTTGAGCGGGGAAGGCGGGGAGCTGTTTTTT
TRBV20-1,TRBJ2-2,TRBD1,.,CSARRGGATGELFF,TGCAGTGCTAGAAGAGGGGGCGCAACCGGGGAGCTGTTTTTT
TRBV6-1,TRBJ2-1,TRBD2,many,CASIILAGNYNEQFF,TGTGCCAGCATTATACTAGCGGGAAACTACAATGAGCAGTTCTTC
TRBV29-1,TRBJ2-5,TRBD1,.,CSVAGQGRETQYF,TGCAGCGTAGCGGGACAGGGTCGGGAGACCCAGTACTTC
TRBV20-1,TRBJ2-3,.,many,CSASQTGGTDTQYF,TGCAGTGCTAGTCAGACGGGGGGCACAGATACGCAGTATTTT
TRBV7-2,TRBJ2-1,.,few,CASSYGRGNEQFF,TGTGCCAGCAGCTACGGGCGGGGAAATGAGCAGTTCTTC
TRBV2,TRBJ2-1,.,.,CASSERRGGGYNEQFF,TGTGCCAGCAGTGAAAGGAGGGGGGGGGGATACAATGAGCAGTTCTTC
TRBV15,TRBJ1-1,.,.,CATSRGNRINTEAFF,TGTGCCACCAGCAGAGGAAACAGGATAAACACTGAAGCTTTCTTT
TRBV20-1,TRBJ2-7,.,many,CSARDPRREGYEQYF,TGCAGTGCTAGAGATCCGCGGCGGGAAGGCTACGAGCAGTACTTC
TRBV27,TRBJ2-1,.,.,CASTPAGLYIPNEQFF,TGTGCCAGCACCCCAGCCGGGCTCTACATACCCAATGAGCAGTTCTTC
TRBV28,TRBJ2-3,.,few,CASFGSPTDTQYF,TGTGCCAGCTTCGGGTCCCCCACAGATACGCAGTATTTT
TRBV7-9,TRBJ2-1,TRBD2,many,CASSSGTSGGADNEQFF,TGTGCCAGCAGTTCCGGGACTAGCGGGGGGGCTGACAATGAGCAGTTCTTC
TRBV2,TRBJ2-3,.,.,CASSDSTTDTQYF,TGTGCCAGCAGTGACTCTACTACAGATACGCAGTATTTT
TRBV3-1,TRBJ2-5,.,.,CASSQDLVETQYF,TGTGCCAGCAGCCAAGACCTGGTAGAGACCCAGTACTTC
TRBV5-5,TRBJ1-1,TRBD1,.,CASRGQGVFGTEAFF,TGTGCCAGCAGGGGACAGGGGGTATTCGGCACTGAAGCTTTCTTT
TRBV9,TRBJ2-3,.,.,CASSVATDTDTQYF,TGTGCCAGCAGCGTAGCTACCGACACAGATACGCAGTATTTT
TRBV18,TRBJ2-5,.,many,CASSPRVGNGQETQYF,TGTGCCAGCTCACCACGGGTCGGGAATGGCCAAGAGACCCAGTACTTC
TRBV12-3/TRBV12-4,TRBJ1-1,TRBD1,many,CASSLAVDRGFTEAFF,TGTGCCAGCAGTTTAGCAGTGGACAGGGGGTTCACTGAAGCTTTCTTT
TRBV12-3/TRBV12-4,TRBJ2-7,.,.,CASSLRRTEAYEQYF,TGTGCCAGCAGTTTAAGGCGGACAGAAGCCTACGAGCAGTACTTC
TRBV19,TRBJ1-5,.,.,CASSPGMMAHGNQPQHF,TGTGCCAGTAGCCCCGGGATGATGGCCCATGGCAATCAGCCCCAGCATTTT
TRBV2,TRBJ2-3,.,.,CASNQNFLNTQYF,TGTGCCAGCAATCAAAACTTTCTCAATACGCAGTATTTT
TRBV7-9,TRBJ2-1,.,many,CASRLVDGYNEQFF,TGTGCCAGCAGGTTGGTAGACGGATACAATGAGCAGTTCTTC
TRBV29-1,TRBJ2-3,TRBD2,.,CSVRAGGLTDTQYF,TGCAGCGTGAGAGCGGGAGGGCTGACAGATACGCAGTATTTT
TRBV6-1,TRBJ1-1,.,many,CASSDRKGNTEAFF,TGTGCCAGCAGTGATCGAAAGGGGAACACTGAAGCTTTCTTT
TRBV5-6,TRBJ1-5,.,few,CASSFEGNGVNQPQHF,TGTGCCAGCAGCTTCGAGGGCAACGGGGTAAATCAGCCCCAGCATTTT
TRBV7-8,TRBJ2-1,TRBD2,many,CASSSSPTSGSGNEQFF,TGTGCCAGCAGCTCCTCGCCCACTAGCGGGAGTGGCAATGAGCAGTTCTTC
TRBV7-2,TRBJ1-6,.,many,CASSLDGPNLNSPLHF,TGTGCCAGCAGCTTAGATGGTCCAAACCTTAATTCACCCCTCCACTTT
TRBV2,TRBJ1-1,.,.,CASRGVRTRTEAFF,TGTGCCAGCAGGGGAGTGCGGACAAGAACTGAAGCTTTCTTT
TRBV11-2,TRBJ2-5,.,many,CASILNVGGVGETQYF,TGTGCCAGCATCCTAAACGTCGGGGGAGTTGGAGAGACCCAGTACTTC
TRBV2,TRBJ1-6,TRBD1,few,CASTLWTGESSYNSPLHF,TGTGCCAGCACCCTTTGGACAGGAGAGAGCTCCTATAATTCACCCCTCCACTTT
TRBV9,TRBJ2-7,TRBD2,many,CASSVAGGIYEQYF,TGTGCCAGCAGCGTAGCGGGAGGTATCTACGAGCAGTACTTC
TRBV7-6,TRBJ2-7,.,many,CASSLEQGFSYEQYF,TGTGCCAGCAGCTTAGAACAGGGCTTCTCCTACGAGCAGTACTTC
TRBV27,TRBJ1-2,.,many,CASTSIGSNYGYTF,TGTGCCAGCACTTCAATAGGATCCAACTATGGCTACACCTTC
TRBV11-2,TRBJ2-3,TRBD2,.,CASSLRGLLGGDTQYF,TGTGCCAGCAGCTTAAGGGGACTACTTGGGGGAGATACGCAGTATTTT
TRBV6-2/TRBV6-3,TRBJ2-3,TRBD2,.,CASSYSNTGLAGISTDTQYF,TGTGCCAGCAGTTACTCAAACACGGGACTAGCGGGGATCAGCACAGATACGCAGTATTTT
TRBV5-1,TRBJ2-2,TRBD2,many,CASRGTSGSFAGELFF,TGCGCCAGCAGGGGGACTAGCGGGAGTTTTGCCGGGGAGCTGTTTTTT
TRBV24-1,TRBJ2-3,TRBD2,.,CATSATIPLAGGVNTQYF,TGTGCCACCAGTGCCACGATCCCGCTAGCGGGAGGTGTGAATACGCAGTATTTT
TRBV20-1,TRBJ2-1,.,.,CSPGRLLHEQFF,TGCAGTCCGGGTCGACTCTTACATGAGCAGTTCTTC
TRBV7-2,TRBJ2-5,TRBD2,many,CASSLVAGHQETQYF,TGTGCCAGCAGCTTAGTAGCGGGACACCAAGAGACCCAGTACTTC
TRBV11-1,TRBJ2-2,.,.,CASSPQHMSELFF,TGTGCCAGCAGCCCGCAACACATGTCGGAGCTGTTTTTT
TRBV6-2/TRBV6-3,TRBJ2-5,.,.,CASTIRRLLSAETQYF,TGTGCCAGCACTATAAGAAGGCTGCTCTCAGCGGAGACCCAGTACTTC
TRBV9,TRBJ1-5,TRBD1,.,CASSADRGDQPQHF,TGTGCCAGCAGTGCCGACAGGGGGGATCAGCCCCAGCATTTT
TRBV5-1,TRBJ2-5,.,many,CASSFQPSSGQETQYF,TGCGCCAGCAGCTTCCAGCCGAGTAGCGGCCAAGAGACCCAGTACTTC
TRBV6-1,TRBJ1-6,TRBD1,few,CASGTGALQPLHF,TGTGCCAGCGGGACAGGGGCCCTTCAGCCCCTCCACTTT
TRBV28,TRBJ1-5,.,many,CASSLLSTGERNQPQHF,TGTGCCAGCAGTCTACTCTCGACAGGAGAGAGAAATCAGCCCCAGCATTTT
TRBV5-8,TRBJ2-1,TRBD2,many,CASSPGLAGGYEQFF,TGTGCCAGCAGCCCAGGACTAGCGGGGGGCTATGAGCAGTTCTTC